This TCR beta chain is drawn from a study of neurological immune-mediated disorders. The CDR3 loop spans 24 amino acids. The germline gives CDR1 DFQATT, CDR2 SNEGSKA (reference sequence). V shed 0 bases and J shed 0 bases, with 37 bases lying between them. TCRdb recomputed calls from the 5' RACE reads with MiXCR, one row per CDR3 protein. The repertoire holds 40,000 to 55,000 distinct CDR3 sequences, with under 3.5% as singletons. This clonotype came up many times. It was from 2 million PBMCs stored at -80 C that the unsorted libraries were obtained. The genes are TRBV20-1 and TRBJ2-3, with D unresolved. The source material was PBMCs. This TCR was recovered from a woman between 45 and 65 years old with multiple sclerosis. The CDR3 bases are TGCAGTGCTAGAGAGAAGGCTAGGCCGGACGTTGAGTTCACGTCCTTCGCTAGCACAGATACGCAGTATTTT. Translating gives CSAREKARPDVEFTSFASTDTQYF.